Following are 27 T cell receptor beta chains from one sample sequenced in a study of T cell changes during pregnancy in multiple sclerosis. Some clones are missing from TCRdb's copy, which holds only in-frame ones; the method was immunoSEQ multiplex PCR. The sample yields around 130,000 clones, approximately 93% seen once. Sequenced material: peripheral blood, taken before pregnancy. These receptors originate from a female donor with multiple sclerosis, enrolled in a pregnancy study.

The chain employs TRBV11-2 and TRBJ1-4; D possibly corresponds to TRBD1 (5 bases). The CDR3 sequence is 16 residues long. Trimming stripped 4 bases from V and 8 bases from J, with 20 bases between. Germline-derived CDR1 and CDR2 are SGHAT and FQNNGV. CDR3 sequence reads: CASSSFDRAEAEKLFF. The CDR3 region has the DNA TGTGCCAGCAGCTCCTTTGACAGAGCAGAAGCCGAAAAACTGTTTTTT. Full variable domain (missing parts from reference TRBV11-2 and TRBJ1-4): EAGVAQSPRYKIIEKRQSVAFWCNPISGHATLYWYQQILGQGPKLLIQFQNNGVVDDSQLPKDRFSAERLKGVDSTLKIQPAKLEDSAVYLCASSSFDRAEAEKLFFGSGTQLSVL.

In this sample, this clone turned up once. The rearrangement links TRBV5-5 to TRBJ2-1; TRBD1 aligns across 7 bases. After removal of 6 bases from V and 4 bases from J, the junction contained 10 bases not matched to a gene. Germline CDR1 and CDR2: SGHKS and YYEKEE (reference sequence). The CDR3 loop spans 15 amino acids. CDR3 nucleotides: TGTGCCAGCACCCCAGAACCAGGGGGATACAATGAGCAGTTCTTC. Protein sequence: CASTPEPGGYNEQFF.

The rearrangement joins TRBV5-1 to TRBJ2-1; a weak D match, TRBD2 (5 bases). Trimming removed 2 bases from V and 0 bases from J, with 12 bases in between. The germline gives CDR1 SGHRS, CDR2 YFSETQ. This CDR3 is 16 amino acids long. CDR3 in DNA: TGCGCCAGCAGCTTTAGAGAGCGGAGCTCCTACAATGAGCAGTTCTTC. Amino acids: CASSFRERSSYNEQFF.

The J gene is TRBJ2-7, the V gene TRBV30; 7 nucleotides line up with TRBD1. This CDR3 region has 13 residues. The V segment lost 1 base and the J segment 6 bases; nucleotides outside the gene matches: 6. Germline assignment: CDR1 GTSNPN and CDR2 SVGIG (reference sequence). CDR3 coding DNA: TGTGCCTGGAGTGCCGGGACAGTCCTCGAGCAGTACTTC. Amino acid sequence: CAWSAGTVLEQYF.

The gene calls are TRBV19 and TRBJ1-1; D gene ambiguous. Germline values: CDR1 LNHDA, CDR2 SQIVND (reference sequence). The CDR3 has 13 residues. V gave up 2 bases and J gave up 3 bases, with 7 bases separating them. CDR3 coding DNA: TGTGCCAGTAGTATATCGCCAGACACTGAAGCTTTCTTT. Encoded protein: CASSISPDTEAFF. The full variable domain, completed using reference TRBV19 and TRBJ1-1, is DGGITQSPKYLFRKEGQNVTLSCEQNLNHDAMYWYRQDPGQGLRLIYYSQIVNDFQKGDIAEGYSVSREKKESFPLTVTSAQKNPTAFYLCASSISPDTEAFFGQGTRLTVV.

CDR3 nucleotide sequence: TGTGCCAGCAGTGTGGGACAGGACTATAGCAATCAGCCCCAGCATTTT. It codes for CASSVGQDYSNQPQHF. V is TRBV2 and J is TRBJ1-5; 8 bases are a match to TRBD1. Germline assignment: CDR1 SNHLY and CDR2 FYNNEI. CDR3 size: 16 residues. With V trimmed by 4 bases and J by 0 bases, 5 bases remained unmatched.

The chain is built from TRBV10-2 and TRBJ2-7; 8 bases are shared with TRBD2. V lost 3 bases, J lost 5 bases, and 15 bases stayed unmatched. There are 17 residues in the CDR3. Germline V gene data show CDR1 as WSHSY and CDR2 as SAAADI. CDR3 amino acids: CASSETSTGGPLDEQYF. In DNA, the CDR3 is TGCGCCAGCAGTGAAACCTCAACGGGAGGGCCGTTGGACGAGCAGTACTTC.

The CDR3 DNA follows: TGTGCCAGCAGCTTCGGCCAGGGGTTCACCGGGGAGCTGTTTTTT. Its protein is CASSFGQGFTGELFF. The chain employs TRBV7-3 and TRBJ2-2; maybe TRBD1 (6 bases). V was pared by 3 bases and J by 4 bases, with 12 bases between. The CDR3 runs 15 residues. Germline lookup yields CDR1 SGHTA and CDR2 FQGTGA.

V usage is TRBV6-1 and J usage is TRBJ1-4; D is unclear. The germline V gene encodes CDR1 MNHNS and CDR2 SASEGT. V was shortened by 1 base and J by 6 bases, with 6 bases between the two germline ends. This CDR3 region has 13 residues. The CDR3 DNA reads TGTGCCAGCAGTGAAGGGAGGGATGAAAAACTGTTTTTT. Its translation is CASSEGRDEKLFF.

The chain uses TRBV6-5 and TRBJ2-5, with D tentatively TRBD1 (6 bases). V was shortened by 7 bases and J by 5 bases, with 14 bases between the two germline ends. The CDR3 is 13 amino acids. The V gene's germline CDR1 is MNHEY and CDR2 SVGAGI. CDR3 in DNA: TGTGCCAGCAAAATCACAGGGATTGAGACCCAGTACTTC. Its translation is CASKITGIETQYF.

CDR3 nucleotides: TGTGCCAGCAGTCGGAACACCGGGGAGCTGTTTTTT. Translating gives CASSRNTGELFF. The V and J genes are TRBV2 and TRBJ2-2; D call uncertain. Germline V CDR1 and CDR2: SNHLY, FYNNEI. Trimming stripped 5 bases from V and 1 base from J, with 2 bases between. This CDR3 region has 12 residues.

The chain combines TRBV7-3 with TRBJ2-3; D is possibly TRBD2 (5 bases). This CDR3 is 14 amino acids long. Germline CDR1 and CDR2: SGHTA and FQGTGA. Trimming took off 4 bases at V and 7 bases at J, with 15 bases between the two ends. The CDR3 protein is CASSSPGSSNTQYF. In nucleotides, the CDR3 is TGTGCCAGCAGCTCGCCGGGGTCCTCTAATACGCAGTATTTT.

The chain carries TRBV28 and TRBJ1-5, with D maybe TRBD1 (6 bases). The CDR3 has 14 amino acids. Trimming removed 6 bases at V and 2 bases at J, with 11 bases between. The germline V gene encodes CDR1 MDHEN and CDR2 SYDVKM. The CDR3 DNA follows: TGTGCCAGCAGGGAACAGGGAGGCAATCAGCCCCAGCATTTT. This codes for CASREQGGNQPQHF.

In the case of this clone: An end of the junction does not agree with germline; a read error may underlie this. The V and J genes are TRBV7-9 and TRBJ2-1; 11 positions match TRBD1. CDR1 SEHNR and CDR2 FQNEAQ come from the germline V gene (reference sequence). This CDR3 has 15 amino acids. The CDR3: CASSWDRGDLNGQFF. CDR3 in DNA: TGTGCCAGCAGCTGGGACAGGGGGGACCTGAATGGGCAGTTCTTC.

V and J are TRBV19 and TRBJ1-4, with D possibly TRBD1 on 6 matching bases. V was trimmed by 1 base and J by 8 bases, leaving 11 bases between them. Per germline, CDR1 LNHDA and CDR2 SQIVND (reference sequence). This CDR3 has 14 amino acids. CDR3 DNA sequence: TGTGCCAGTAGTATAGTCAGGGGCCGGGAAAAACTGTTTTTT. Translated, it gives CASSIVRGREKLFF.

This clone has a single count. This chain's CDR3 is CASNSSPTGELFF. The CDR3, as DNA: TGTGCCAGTAACAGCTCCCCCACCGGGGAGCTGTTTTTT. The rearrangement uses TRBV19 and TRBJ2-2, with D unclear. The CDR3 has 13 residues. Trimming took off 7 bases at V and 4 bases at J, with 10 bases between the two ends. Germline assignment: CDR1 LNHDA and CDR2 SQIVND (reference sequence).

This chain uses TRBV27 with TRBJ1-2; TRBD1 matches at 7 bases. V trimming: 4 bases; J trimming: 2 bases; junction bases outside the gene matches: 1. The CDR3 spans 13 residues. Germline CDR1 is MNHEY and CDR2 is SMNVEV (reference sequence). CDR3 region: CASSSQGNYGYTF. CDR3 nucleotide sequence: TGTGCCAGCAGTTCACAGGGGAACTATGGCTACACCTTC.

The CDR3 DNA follows: TGTGCCAGTAGTCCTCTAATCAATCAGCCCCAGCATTTT. Translated: CASSPLINQPQHF. The chain carries TRBV19 and TRBJ1-5; no definite D call. The ends were cut back, 5 bases at V and 3 bases at J, with 8 bases in the middle. The CDR3 has 13 amino acids. The V gene's germline CDR1 is LNHDA and CDR2 SQIVND (reference sequence).

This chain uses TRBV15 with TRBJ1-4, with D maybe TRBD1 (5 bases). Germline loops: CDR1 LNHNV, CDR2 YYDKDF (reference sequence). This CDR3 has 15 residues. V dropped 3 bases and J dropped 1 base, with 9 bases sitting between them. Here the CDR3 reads CATSSGGGTNEKLFF. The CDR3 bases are TGTGCCACCAGCAGCGGGGGAGGAACTAATGAAAAACTGTTTTTT.

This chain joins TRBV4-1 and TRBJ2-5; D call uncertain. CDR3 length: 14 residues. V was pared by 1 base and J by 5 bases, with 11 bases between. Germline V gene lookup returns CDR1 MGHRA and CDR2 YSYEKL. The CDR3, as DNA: TGCGCCAGCAGCCAAGGCTTTGGCAGGGAGACCCAGTACTTC. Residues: CASSQGFGRETQYF.

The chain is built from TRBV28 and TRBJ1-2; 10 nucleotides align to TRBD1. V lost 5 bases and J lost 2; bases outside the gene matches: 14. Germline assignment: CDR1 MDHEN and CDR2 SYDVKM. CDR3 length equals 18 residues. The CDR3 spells CASSPPSGQGTGNYGYTF. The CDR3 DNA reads TGTGCCAGCAGTCCCCCATCGGGACAGGGGACCGGAAACTATGGCTACACCTTC.

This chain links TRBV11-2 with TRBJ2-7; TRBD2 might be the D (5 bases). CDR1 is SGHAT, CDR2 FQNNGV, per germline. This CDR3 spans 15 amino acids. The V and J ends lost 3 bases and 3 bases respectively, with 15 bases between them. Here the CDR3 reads CASSFRGSPIYEQYF. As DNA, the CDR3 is TGTGCCAGCAGCTTTCGAGGGAGTCCCATCTACGAGCAGTACTTC.

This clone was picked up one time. In DNA, the CDR3 is TGCGCCAGCAGCCTTGACAGAAACTATGGCTACACCTTC. Its protein product is CASSLDRNYGYTF. This chain links TRBV5-1 with TRBJ1-2, with D tentatively TRBD1 (5 bases). The V and J ends lost 4 bases and 2 bases respectively, with 9 bases between them. Germline lookup yields CDR1 SGHRS and CDR2 YFSETQ. The CDR3 is 13 residues long.

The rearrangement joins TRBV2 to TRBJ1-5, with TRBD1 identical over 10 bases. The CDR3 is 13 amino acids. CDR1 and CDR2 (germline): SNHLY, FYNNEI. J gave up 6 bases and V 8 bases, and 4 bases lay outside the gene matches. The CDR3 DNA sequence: TGTGCCAGCGGTTGGGACAGGGGTCAGCCCCAGCATTTT. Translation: CASGWDRGQPQHF.

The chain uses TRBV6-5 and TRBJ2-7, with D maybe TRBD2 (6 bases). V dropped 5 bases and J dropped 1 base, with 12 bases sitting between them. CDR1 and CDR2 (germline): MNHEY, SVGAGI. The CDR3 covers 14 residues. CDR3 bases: TGTGCCAGCAGTCCCCGGGGGACGTCCTACGAGCAGTACTTC. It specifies CASSPRGTSYEQYF.

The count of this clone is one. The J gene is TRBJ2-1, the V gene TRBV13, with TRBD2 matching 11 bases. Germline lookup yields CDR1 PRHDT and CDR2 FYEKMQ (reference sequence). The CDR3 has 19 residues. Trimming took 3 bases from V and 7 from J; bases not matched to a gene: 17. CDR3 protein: CASSFPLAGDLARKNEQFF. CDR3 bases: TGTGCCAGCAGCTTCCCACTAGCGGGAGACCTAGCCCGTAAAAATGAGCAGTTCTTC.

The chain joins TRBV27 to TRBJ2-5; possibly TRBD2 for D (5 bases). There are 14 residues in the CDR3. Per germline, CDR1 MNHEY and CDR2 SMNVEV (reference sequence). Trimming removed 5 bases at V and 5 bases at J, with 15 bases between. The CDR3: CASSLIGVYETQYF. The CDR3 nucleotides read TGTGCCAGCAGTCTCATCGGGGTGTACGAGACCCAGTACTTC.